This record concerns one T cell receptor (beta chain) sequence. This clone has a handful of counts. Its target antigen remains unknown. Per-nucleotide qualities are absent, and no much larger clonotype sits a single base away. To identify antigen-specific CD4+ T cell clonotypes by their expansion, the ViraFEST assay first stimulated PBMC with viral peptide pools and then applied TCR sequencing. After about 9 days of culture, CD4+ T cells were isolated with the EasySep CD4+ T cell isolation kit. Participants received two doses of either the BNT162b2 or the mRNA-1273 mRNA SARS-CoV-2 vaccine. None of the healthy vaccine recipients had a prior SARS-CoV-2 infection, which was confirmed by nucleocapsid antibody tests that came back negative both before and after vaccination. About 2.2 million PBMC per well were cultured in IMDM with roughly 5% human AB serum, 9 to 10 IU/ml IL-2 and gentamicin, plus 10 ug/ml peptides. Half of the culture medium was replaced with fresh IL-2-containing medium on days 3 and 7. Each peptide stimulation condition was cultured in triplicate wells unless otherwise noted. PBMC were separated from whole blood using Ficoll-Paque Plus gradient centrifugation and were then either cryopreserved at -140C or used fresh. The overlapping peptide pools covered the spike proteins of SARS-CoV-2 as well as those of the common cold coronaviruses HCoV-NL63, HCoV-OC43 and HCoV-229E. The QIAamp micro DNA kit was used to extract genomic DNA from the cultured CD4+ T cells.

This specimen comes from a study of vaccination effects on CD4 cells after COVID-19 (dated by TCRdb to the early 2020s). Describing the broader study: Post-vaccine samples across the study were collected a median of 72 days after the second dose, with a range of 14 to 241. Cultures from other donors in the study were sequenced with the Oncomine TCR Beta short-read assay on an Illumina iSeq 100. The full study included over 8 COVID-19 convalescent patients and a handful of SARS-CoV-2-naive healthy vaccine recipients. The study compared SARS-CoV-2 spike-specific CD4+ TCR repertoires before and after mRNA vaccination in COVID-19 convalescent patients and infection-naive vaccine recipients.

The CDR3, from cysteine to phenylalanine, totals 15 residues. Only the CDR3 part of the read is kept: 45 bases, read in frame from the first base. V is reduced by 7 bases and J by 4 bases, leaving a spacing of 19 bases between them. Reading the germline V gene (reference sequence) gives CDR1 LNHDA and CDR2 SQIVND. On the study overall, not on this receptor specifically: The study was limited by a small number of convalescent patients and lacked early post-infection timepoints. In healthy vaccine recipients, vaccine-induced clones were almost all SARS-CoV-2 mono-reactive, with only 1 of 255 being cross-reactive with common cold coronaviruses. Clones induced by infection and clones induced by vaccination both contracted markedly at late timepoints after vaccination, which fits with T cell responses waning over time.

The library was prepared using the immunoSEQ multiplex PCR assay. DNA from the cultured, isolated CD4+ T cells was subjected to TCR beta CDR3 sequencing. The published analysis was carried out like this. Non-productive TCR sequences were removed and reads were trimmed to the CDR3 region, keeping CDR3s of at least 7 amino acids. Antigen-specific clonotypes were identified using the MANAFEST web app by comparison of expansion in peptide wells against reference cultures. For clones to be considered positive, expansion at FDR<0.05 versus reference and all other wells, an odds ratio above 5, and a frequency above 0.1% in two replicate wells were required. Cross-reactive clonotypes were defined as significantly expanded in SARS-CoV-2 spike wells and in at least one common cold coronavirus spike condition. CDR3 similarity was assessed by Levenshtein distance with the stringdist R package, and unrooted trees were built with ape in R 3.6.1. TCRdb carries this immuneACCESS record with in-frame sequences only. Its versions omit some clonotypes, under half of them owing to an unresolved V gene in the studies checked, with the rest unexplained. V, J and clone size were drawn from that table, and D and trimming were deduced from the DNA. The sample table lists some 30,000 clones, roughly four fifths of them with a count of one. The ten largest clonotypes hold more than 14% of the sample.

The specimen was CD4+ T cells from PBMCs cultured with HCoV-229E spike peptides, collected after COVID-19 vaccination. According to the study, the label for this sample's cell subset or site signals: HCoV-229E spike overlapping peptide pool stimulation. The TCR comes from a human donor who received a COVID-19 vaccine. The V and J segments used are TRBV19 and TRBJ1-2; the D gene is possibly TRBD1, with 5 bases matching. The CDR3 protein: CASTRQGLTTYGYTF. In nucleotides, the sequence is TGTGCCAGTACCCGGCAGGGCCTTACCACCTATGGCTACACCTTC. Here the CDR3 is joined to the reference TRBV19 and TRBJ1-2 genes, and the full variable domain is: DGGITQSPKYLFRKEGQNVTLSCEQNLNHDAMYWYRQDPGQGLRLIYYSQIVNDFQKGDIAEGYSVSREKKESFPLTVTSAQKNPTAFYLCASTRQGLTTYGYTFGSGTRLTVV.